The 10 T cell receptor beta chains below all came from one sample that was sequenced in a study of blood T cell repertoires in COVID-19. TCRdb's copy holds only in-frame clones and misses some; the assay was immunoSEQ multiplex PCR. This table has roughly 200,000 clones, 86% appearing once. Material for sequencing was peripheral blood. Receptor source: a woman younger than 45 with active or convalescent COVID-19.

J is TRBJ1-4 and V is TRBV5-1; D ambiguous. This CDR3 spans 14 amino acids. Trimming shortened V by 2 bases and J by 7 bases, and 12 bases separated the two germline ends. The germline V gene encodes CDR1 SGHRS and CDR2 YFSETQ. CDR3 coding DNA: TGCGCCAGCAGCTTCGGCATTGAGGGTGAAAAACTGTTTTTT. Encoded protein: CASSFGIEGEKLFF. The whole variable domain, remainder taken from reference TRBV5-1 and TRBJ1-4, is KAGVTQTPRYLIKTRGQQVTLSCSPISGHRSVSWYQQTPGQGLQFLFEYFSETQRNKGNFPGRFSGRQFSNSRSEMNVSTLELGDSALYLCASSFGIEGEKLFFGSGTQLSVL.

V gene TRBV29-1 combines with J gene TRBJ1-2; maybe TRBD1 (5 bases). Trimming took 6 bases from V and 4 from J, leaving 9 bases between them. Germline CDR1 and CDR2: SQVTM and ANQGSEA. The CDR3 has 11 amino acids. This CDR3 is CSVDSGYGYTF. The DNA of the CDR3 is TGCAGCGTCGACAGTGGCTATGGCTACACCTTC.

The chain couples TRBV28 to TRBJ1-1, with D possibly TRBD1 on 5 matching bases. Germline V gives CDR1 MDHEN, CDR2 SYDVKM. Trimming cost V 6 bases and J 0 bases, with 20 bases left between them. The CDR3 spans 17 residues. In DNA, the CDR3 is TGTGCCAGCAGCACCACCTGGGGGGGGATCTTGAACACTGAAGCTTTCTTT. Its translation is CASSTTWGGILNTEAFF.

CDR3 in amino acids: CASSFAGTEAFF. CDR3 sequence (DNA): TGCGCCAGCAGCTTTGCGGGGACTGAAGCTTTCTTT. V and J are TRBV5-1 and TRBJ1-1; D unclear. The CDR3 extends over 12 amino acids. The germline V and J ends were trimmed by 2 bases and 5 bases, with 7 bases remaining between them. CDR1 and CDR2 from the germline V gene are SGHRS and YFSETQ.

The chain couples TRBV19 to TRBJ2-7, with 10 bases identical to TRBD2. Per the germline V gene, CDR1 is LNHDA and CDR2 is SQIVND (reference sequence). The CDR3 is 17 amino acids. J gave up 2 bases and V 2 bases, and 9 bases lay outside the gene matches. In DNA form, the CDR3 reads TGTGCCAGTAGTATATTCCCTAGCGGGGGCTCCACCTACGAGCAGTACTTC. It translates to CASSIFPSGGSTYEQYF.

V is TRBV2 and J is TRBJ2-2; the match to TRBD2 covers 10 bases. The length of the CDR3 is 14 residues. V shed 7 bases, J shed 6 bases, and the junction held 5 bases outside the gene matches. Germline V gene lookup returns CDR1 SNHLY and CDR2 FYNNEI. The DNA of the CDR3 is TGTGCCAGCAAGGCTAGCGGGGGCCCCGGGGAGCTGTTTTTT. It codes for CASKASGGPGELFF.

CDR3 sequence reads: CASSLAPSFHEQYF. The CDR3 DNA sequence: TGTGCCAGCAGCTTAGCGCCAAGCTTCCACGAGCAGTACTTC. The chain combines TRBV7-9 with TRBJ2-7; no clear D gene. The germline V gene encodes CDR1 SEHNR and CDR2 FQNEAQ (reference sequence). V lost 0 bases to trimming and J lost 5 bases, with 11 bases between them. The CDR3 totals 14 residues.

This sequence joins TRBV25-1 and TRBJ1-4, with D unresolved. Germline V gene sequence: CDR1 MGHDK, CDR2 SYGVNS. Trimming shortened V by 5 bases and J by 8 bases, and 6 bases separated the two germline ends. This CDR3 region has 11 residues. This CDR3 is CASSFGEKLFF. The CDR3 nucleotides read TGTGCCAGCAGTTTCGGGGAAAAACTGTTTTTT.

The chain is built from TRBV6-5 and TRBJ1-2; D gene uncertain. The CDR3 loop spans 14 amino acids. Trimming left V 0 bases short and J 1 base short, with 6 bases between. Germline-derived CDR1 and CDR2 are MNHEY and SVGAGI. This chain's CDR3 is CASSYSNSNYGYTF. The CDR3 DNA reads TGTGCCAGCAGTTACTCGAACAGTAACTATGGCTACACCTTC.

J is TRBJ1-4 and V is TRBV2, with TRBD1 as a possible D gene (6 bases). Germline loops: CDR1 SNHLY, CDR2 FYNNEI. Trimming removed 4 bases from V and 0 bases from J, with 15 bases in between. The CDR3 consists of 17 residues. CDR3 amino acids: CASSANGGPSTNEKLFF. CDR3 nucleotides: TGTGCCAGCAGTGCTAATGGGGGCCCTTCAACTAATGAAAAACTGTTTTTT.